Sequencing of this TCR beta chain was carried out in a study of blood T cell repertoires in COVID-19. Study overall: COVID-19 samples collected from the United States, Italy and Spain covered acute and convalescent phases. In each case, the material was cDNA or gDNA derived from T cells, B-cell-depleted T cells, or PBMCs.

The table came from immunoSEQ multiplex PCR; TCRdb's copy has only in-frame clones and leaves some out. The sample has approximately 260,000 clones; roughly 90% are singletons. Trimming left V 3 bases short and J 7 bases short, with 13 bases between. CDR1 and CDR2 (germline): LNHDA, SQIVND (reference sequence). The length of the CDR3 is 14 residues. The material sequenced was peripheral blood. V is TRBV19 and J is TRBJ1-5; possibly TRBD1 for D (6 bases). The source is a woman in her thirties or forties who had recovered from COVID-19. The CDR3 DNA is TGTGCCAGTAGTATTTTACAGGGAAACCAGCCCCAGCATTTT. Residues: CASSILQGNQPQHF.